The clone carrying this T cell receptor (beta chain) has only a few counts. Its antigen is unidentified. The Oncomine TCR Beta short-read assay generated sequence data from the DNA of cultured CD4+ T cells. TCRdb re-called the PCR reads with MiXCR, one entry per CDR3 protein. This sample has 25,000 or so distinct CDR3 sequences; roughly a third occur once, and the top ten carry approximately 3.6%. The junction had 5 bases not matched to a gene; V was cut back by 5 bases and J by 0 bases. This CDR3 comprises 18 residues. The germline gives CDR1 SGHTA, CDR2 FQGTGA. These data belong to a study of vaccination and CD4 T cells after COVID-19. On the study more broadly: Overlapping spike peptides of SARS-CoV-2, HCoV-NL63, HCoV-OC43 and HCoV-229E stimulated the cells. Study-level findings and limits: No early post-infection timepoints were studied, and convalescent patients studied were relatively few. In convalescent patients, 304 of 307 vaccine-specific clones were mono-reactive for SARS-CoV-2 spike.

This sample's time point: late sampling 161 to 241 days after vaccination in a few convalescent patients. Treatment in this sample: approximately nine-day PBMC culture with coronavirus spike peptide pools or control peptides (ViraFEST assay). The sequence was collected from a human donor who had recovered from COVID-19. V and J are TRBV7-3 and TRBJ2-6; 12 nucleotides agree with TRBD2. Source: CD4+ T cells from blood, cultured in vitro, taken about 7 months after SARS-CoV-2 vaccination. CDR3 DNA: TGTGCCAGCAGCCTAGGACTAGCGGGGAACTCTGGGGCCAACGTCCTGACTTTC. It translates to CASSLGLAGNSGANVLTF.